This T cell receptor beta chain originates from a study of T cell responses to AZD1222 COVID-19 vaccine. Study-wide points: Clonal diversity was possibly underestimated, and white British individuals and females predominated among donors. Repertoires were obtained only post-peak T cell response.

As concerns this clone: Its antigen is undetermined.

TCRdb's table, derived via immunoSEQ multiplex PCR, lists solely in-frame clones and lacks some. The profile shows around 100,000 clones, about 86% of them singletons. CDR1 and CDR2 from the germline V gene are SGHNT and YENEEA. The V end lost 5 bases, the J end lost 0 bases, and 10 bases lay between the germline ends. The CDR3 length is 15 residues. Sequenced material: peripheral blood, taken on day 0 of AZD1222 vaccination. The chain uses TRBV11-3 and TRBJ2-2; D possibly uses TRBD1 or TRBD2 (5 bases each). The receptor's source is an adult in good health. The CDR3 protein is CASSTRGANTGELFF. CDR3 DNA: TGTGCCAGCAGCACCCGGGGCGCGAACACCGGGGAGCTGTTTTTT.